The T cell receptor beta chain under discussion was sequenced for a study of blood T cells in healthy people across ages (dated by TCRdb to the mid-2010s). At the level of the whole study: In model experiments, template switching captured about one uniquely barcoded TCR beta cDNA molecule for every two T cells. The study measured age-related changes in TCR beta repertoire diversity using deep sequencing normalized with unique cDNA molecular identifiers. The donors were divided into four age groups: young (average approximately 15 years), middle-aged (roughly 42), aged (approximately 62) and long-lived (more than 75). To avoid experimental bias, donors of different ages were randomly spread across the sequencing lanes. Using the same blood draw, the study looked at two additional independent replicas of 1 million unique cDNA reads for two donors, one aged 18 to 30 and the other aged 80 or older.

Systemically healthy Caucasian individuals from Russia, 35 to 50 in total and aged roughly 6 to 90 years, were included as donors. Ten milliliters of peripheral blood were drawn from each donor into EDTA-treated Vacutainer tubes. Ficoll-Paque density-gradient centrifugation was used to isolate PBMCs, with at least 7 million per sample. Trizol reagent was used to extract total RNA from the PBMCs, yielding at least 5.5 micrograms per sample. Naive CD45RAhigh/CD27high T cell percentages were measured by flow cytometry on a PBMC aliquot from every donor. The library was generated by 5' RACE. The instrument given in TCRdb is Illumina HiSeq 2500. A second roughly 7 to 11 cycle PCR used a sample-barcoded 5' primer and a J-beta primer mix. A template-switch 5' adaptor carrying 12 random nucleotides introduced a unique molecular identifier onto each TCR beta cDNA molecule. Each sample yielded at least 2.5 million CDR3-containing paired-end reads. All of the RNA was converted into first-strand cDNA using the Mint cDNA synthesis kit, with a TRBC-specific oligonucleotide serving as the primer. Following uracil-DNA glycosylase treatment, all cDNA underwent a first 18-cycle PCR with the universal primers M1SS and BC2_uni_R. In the authors' own workflow: Each sample was normalized by randomly selecting 1 million high-quality reads, each carrying a distinct molecular identifier. Reads with shared molecular identifiers were discarded instead of being binned into consensus sequences. CDR3 identification, clonotype clustering and error correction used MiTCR with a Q25 quality threshold and the strictest error-elimination algorithm. A nonparametric unseen species model using Euler transformation provided a lower-bound estimate of total TCR beta diversity. TCRdb cleaned the public reads at Q25 with fastp, built clones with MiXCR and kept in-frame beta chains. Rows are unified per CDR3 protein, each entry keeping the most common DNA and genes. The V and J calls come from TCRdb's annotation, not from the publication. In this sample the table shows more than 650,000 distinct CDR3 sequences, about 55% of which occur a single time. The ten most abundant clones make up approximately 40% of the sample.

Reading from cysteine to phenylalanine, the CDR3 counts 14 amino acids. Just the 42-base CDR3 DNA is kept, in frame starting at base 1. CDR1 and CDR2 were assigned from the germline V gene as SGHDT and YYEEEE. The trim is 4 bases for V and 6 bases for J, with a gap of 17 bases between the germline ends. For this clonotype: The specificity of this receptor is unknown. Base-call qualities are not available, and no considerably larger clone is one nucleotide away.

Findings and caveats that apply to the study as a whole: Estimates of total diversity based on one million sequenced T cells were considered lower bounds and underestimates. There was a strong correlation between observed TCR beta diversity and the percentage of naive T cells measured by flow cytometry. The long-lived group showed more naive CD4+ T cells, fewer expanded clones and increased TCR diversity than the aged group, suggesting age selection. Since profiling was done on bulk unsorted PBMCs, naive and antigen-experienced compartments could not be conclusively compared. Because donor CMV infection status was unknown, age-related changes in expanded clonotypes were potentially confounded. Observed TCR beta diversity per million T cells fell roughly linearly with age, and a significant reduction was already apparent by age approximately 41.

Sequenced sample: blood. The chain links TRBV5-6 with TRBJ2-7; no D gene call is confident. The clonotype was recovered from an elderly man in good health. Here the CDR3 is given as CASSLGPIPTEQYF. The DNA sequence follows: TGTGCCAGCAGCCTAGGACCGATCCCCACCGAGCAGTACTTC.